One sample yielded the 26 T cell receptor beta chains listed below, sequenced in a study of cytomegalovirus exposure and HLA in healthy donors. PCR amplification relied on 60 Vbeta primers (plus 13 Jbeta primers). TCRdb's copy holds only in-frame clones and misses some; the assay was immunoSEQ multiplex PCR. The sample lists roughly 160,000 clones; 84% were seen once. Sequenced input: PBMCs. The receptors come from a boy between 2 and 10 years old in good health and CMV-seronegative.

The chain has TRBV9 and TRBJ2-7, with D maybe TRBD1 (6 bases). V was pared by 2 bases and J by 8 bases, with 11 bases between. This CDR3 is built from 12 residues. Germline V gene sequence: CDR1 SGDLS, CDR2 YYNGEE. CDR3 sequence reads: CASSVDQGQQYF. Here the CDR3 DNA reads TGTGCCAGCAGCGTCGATCAGGGGCAGCAGTACTTC.

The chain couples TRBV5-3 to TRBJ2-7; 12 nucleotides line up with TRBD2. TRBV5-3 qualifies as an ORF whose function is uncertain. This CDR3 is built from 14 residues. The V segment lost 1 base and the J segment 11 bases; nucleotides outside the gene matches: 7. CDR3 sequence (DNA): TGTGCCAGAAGCTTGTCGGCTAGCGGGAGGGCTAAGTACTTC. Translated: CARSLSASGRAKYF.

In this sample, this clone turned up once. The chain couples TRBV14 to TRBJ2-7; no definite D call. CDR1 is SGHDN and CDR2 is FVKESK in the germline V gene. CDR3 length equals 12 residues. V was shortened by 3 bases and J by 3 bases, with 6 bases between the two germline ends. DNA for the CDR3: TGTGCCAGCAGCCAGGCCCACTACGAGCAGTACTTC. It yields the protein CASSQAHYEQYF.

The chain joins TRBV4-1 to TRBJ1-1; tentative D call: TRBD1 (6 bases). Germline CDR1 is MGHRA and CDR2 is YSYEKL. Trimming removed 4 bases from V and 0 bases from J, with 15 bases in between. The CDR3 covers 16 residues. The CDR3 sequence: CASSRARTDMNTEAFF. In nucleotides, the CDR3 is TGCGCCAGCAGCCGAGCCCGGACAGACATGAACACTGAAGCTTTCTTT.

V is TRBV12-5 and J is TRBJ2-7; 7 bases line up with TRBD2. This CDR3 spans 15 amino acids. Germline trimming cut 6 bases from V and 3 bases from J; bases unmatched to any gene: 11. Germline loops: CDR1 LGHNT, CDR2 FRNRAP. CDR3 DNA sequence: TGTGCTAGTGGCCTATCAGGCGGGAGCTACTACGAGCAGTACTTC. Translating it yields CASGLSGGSYYEQYF.

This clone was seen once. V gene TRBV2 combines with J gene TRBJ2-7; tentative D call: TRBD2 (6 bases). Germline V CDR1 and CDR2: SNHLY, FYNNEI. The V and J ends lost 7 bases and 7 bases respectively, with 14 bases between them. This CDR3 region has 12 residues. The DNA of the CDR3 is TGTGCCAGCAAACGGGAGTCTGGGGAGCAGTACTTC. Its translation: CASKRESGEQYF.

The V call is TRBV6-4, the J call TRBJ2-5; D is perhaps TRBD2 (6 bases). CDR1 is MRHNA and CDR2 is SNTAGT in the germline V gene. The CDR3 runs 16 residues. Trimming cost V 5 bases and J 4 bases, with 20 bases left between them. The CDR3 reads CASSYTNTRRGETQYF. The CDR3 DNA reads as TGTGCCAGCAGTTACACAAATACTAGGAGGGGAGAGACCCAGTACTTC.

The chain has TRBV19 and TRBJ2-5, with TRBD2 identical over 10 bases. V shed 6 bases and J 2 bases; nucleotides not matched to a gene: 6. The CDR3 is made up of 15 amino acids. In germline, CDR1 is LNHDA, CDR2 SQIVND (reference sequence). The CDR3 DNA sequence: TGTGCCAGTAGCCGGACTAGCGGAGAACAAGAGACCCAGTACTTC. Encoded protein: CASSRTSGEQETQYF.

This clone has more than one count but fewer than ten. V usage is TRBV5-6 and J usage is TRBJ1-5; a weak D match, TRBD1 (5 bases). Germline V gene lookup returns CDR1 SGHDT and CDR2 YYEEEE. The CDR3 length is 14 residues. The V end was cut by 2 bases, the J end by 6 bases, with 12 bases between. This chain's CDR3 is CASSLAGYGQPQHF. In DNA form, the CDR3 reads TGTGCCAGCAGCTTAGCAGGGTATGGTCAGCCCCAGCATTTT. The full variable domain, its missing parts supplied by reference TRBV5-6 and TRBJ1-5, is DAGVTQSPTHLIKTRGQQVTLRCSPKSGHDTVSWYQQALGQGPQFIFQYYEEEERQRGNFPDRFSGHQFPNYSSELNVNALLLGDSALYLCASSLAGYGQPQHFGDGTRLSIL.

The CDR3 protein is CASSWTLAGEQFF. The CDR3 DNA follows: TGTGCCAGCAGCTGGACACTAGCGGGTGAGCAGTTCTTC. The chain links TRBV7-3 to TRBJ2-1; 9 positions match TRBD2. The length of the CDR3 is 13 residues. Germline-derived CDR1 and CDR2 are SGHTA and FQGTGA. V shed 4 bases and J 9 bases; nucleotides not matched to a gene: 4.

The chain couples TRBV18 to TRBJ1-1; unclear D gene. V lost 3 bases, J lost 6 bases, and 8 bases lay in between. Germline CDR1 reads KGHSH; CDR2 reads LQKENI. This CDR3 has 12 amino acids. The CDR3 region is CASSPVRAEAFF. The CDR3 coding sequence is TGTGCCAGCTCACCGGTGAGAGCTGAAGCTTTCTTT.

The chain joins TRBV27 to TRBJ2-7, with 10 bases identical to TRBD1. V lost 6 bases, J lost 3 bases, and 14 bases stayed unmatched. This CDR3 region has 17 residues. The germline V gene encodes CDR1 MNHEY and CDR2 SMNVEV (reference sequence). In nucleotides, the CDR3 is TGTGCCAGCAGCTCCCTAGGGGGGACAGGGGAAGGCTACGAGCAGTACTTC. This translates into CASSSLGGTGEGYEQYF.

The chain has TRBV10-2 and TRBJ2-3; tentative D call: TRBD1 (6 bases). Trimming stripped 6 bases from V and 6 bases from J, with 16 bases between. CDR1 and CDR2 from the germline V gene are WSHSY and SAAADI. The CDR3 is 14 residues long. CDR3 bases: TGCGCCAGCAGCGACCCCTCAGGGGTGGATACGCAGTATTTT. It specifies CASSDPSGVDTQYF.

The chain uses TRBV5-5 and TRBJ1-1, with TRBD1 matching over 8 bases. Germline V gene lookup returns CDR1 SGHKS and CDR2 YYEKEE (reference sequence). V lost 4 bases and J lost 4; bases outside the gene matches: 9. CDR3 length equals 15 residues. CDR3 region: CASSPNDRGGTEAFF. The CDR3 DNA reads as TGTGCCAGCAGCCCAAATGACAGGGGAGGCACTGAAGCTTTCTTT. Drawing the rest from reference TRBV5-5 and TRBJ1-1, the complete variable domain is DAGVTQSPTHLIKTRGQQVTLRCSPISGHKSVSWYQQVLGQGPQFIFQYYEKEERGRGNFPDRFSARQFPNYSSELNVNALLLGDSALYLCASSPNDRGGTEAFFGQGTRLTVV.

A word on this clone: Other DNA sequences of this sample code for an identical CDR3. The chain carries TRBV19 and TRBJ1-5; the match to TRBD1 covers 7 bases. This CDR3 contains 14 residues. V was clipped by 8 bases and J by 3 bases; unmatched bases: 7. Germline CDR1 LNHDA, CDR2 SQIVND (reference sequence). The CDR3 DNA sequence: TGTGCCAGTCACCGGGACAGAGTCAATCAGCCCCAGCATTTT. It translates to CASHRDRVNQPQHF. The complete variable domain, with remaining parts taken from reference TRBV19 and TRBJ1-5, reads DGGITQSPKYLFRKEGQNVTLSCEQNLNHDAMYWYRQDPGQGLRLIYYSQIVNDFQKGDIAEGYSVSREKKESFPLTVTSAQKNPTAFYLCASHRDRVNQPQHFGDGTRLSIL.

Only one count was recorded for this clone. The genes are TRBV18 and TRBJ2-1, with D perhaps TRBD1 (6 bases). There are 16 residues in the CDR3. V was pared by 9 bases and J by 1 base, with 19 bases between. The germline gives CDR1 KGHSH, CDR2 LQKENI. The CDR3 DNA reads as TGTGCCAGTCACGGGACATCCAGCGTATCCTACAATGAGCAGTTCTTC. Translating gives CASHGTSSVSYNEQFF.

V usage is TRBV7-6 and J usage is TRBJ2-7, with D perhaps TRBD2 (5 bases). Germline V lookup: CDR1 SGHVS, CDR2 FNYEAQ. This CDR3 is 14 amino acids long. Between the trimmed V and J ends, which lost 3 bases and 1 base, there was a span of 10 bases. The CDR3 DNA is TGTGCCAGCAGCTTGTGGGAGCGGTCCTACGAGCAGTACTTC. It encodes CASSLWERSYEQYF.

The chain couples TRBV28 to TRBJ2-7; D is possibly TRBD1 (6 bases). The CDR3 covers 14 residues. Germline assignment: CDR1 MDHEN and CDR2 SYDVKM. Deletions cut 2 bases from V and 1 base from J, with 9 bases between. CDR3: CASSLEQGSYEQYF. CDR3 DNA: TGTGCCAGCAGTTTAGAACAGGGTTCCTACGAGCAGTACTTC.

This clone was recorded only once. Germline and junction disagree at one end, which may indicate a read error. This chain's CDR3 is CASSLTAGQDNEQFF. CDR3 in DNA: TGTGCTAGCAGCTTAACAGCTGGACAGGACAATGAGCAGTTCTTC. The genes are TRBV7-7 and TRBJ2-1; 7 bases align to TRBD1. The CDR3 consists of 15 residues. Per germline, CDR1 SSHAT and CDR2 FNYEAQ (reference sequence).

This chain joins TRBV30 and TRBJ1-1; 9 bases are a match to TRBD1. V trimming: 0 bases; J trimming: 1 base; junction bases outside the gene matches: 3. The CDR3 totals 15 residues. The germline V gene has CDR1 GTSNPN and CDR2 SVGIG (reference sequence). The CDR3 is CAWSVQGAGNTEAFF. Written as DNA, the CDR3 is TGTGCCTGGAGTGTACAGGGGGCTGGGAACACTGAAGCTTTCTTT.

CDR3 sequence reads: CASSWGLAERQETQYF. The CDR3 DNA follows: TGCGCCAGCAGTTGGGGACTAGCGGAACGACAAGAGACCCAGTACTTC. V is TRBV5-1 and J is TRBJ2-5; TRBD2 matches 11 bases. The CDR3 is made up of 16 amino acids. Losses at the gene ends were 5 bases for V and 2 bases for J; bases not matched to a gene: 8. Germline lookup yields CDR1 SGHRS and CDR2 YFSETQ.

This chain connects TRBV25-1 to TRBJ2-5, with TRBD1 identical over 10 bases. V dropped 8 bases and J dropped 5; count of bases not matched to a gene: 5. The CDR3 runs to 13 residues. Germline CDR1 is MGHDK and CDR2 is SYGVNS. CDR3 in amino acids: CASSGQGWETQYF. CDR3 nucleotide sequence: TGTGCCAGCTCGGGACAGGGGTGGGAGACCCAGTACTTC.

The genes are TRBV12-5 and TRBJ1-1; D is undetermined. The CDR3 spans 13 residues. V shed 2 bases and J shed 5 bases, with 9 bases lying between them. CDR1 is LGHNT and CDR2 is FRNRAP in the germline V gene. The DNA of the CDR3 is TGTGCTAGTGGTTTGACCAGCAGGACTGAAGCTTTCTTT. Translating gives CASGLTSRTEAFF.

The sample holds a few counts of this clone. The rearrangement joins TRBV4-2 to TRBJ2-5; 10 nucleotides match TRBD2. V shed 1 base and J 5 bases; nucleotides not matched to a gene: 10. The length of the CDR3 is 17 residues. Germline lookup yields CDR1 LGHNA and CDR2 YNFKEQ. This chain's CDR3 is CASSQVGSSGREETQYF. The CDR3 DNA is TGTGCCAGCAGCCAAGTGGGATCGAGCGGGAGGGAGGAGACCCAGTACTTC.

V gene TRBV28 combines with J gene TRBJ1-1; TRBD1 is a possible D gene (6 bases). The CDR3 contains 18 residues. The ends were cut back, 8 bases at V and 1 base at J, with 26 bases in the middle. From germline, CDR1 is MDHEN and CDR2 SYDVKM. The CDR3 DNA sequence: TGTGCCAGCTCCTCTAAGGCGCAAGGGGGAAGTTCGAACACTGAAGCTTTCTTT. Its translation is CASSSKAQGGSSNTEAFF.

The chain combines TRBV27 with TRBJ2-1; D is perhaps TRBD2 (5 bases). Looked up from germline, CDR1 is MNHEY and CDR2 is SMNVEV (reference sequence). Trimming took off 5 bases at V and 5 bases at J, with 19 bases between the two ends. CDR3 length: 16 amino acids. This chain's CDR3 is CASSPKAVWAHNEQFF. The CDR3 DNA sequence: TGTGCCAGCAGTCCTAAAGCGGTGTGGGCTCACAATGAGCAGTTCTTC.